A selection of T cell receptor beta chains follows, all from one sample in a study of cytomegalovirus exposure and HLA in healthy donors. Only in-frame clones appear in the TCRdb table, and some are missing; sequencing was by immunoSEQ multiplex PCR. The sample contains some 260,000 clones, 90% of which appear only once. Material for sequencing was PBMCs. The receptors here all came from a young woman in good health and CMV-seronegative. The CDR3 runs from the conserved cysteine through the conserved F or W. D genes are given only for firm matches. Size is omitted from some rows. Given values are once, few, many or a class for expanded clones.

J gene: TRBJ1-2
clone size: NA
D gene: TRBD1
V gene: TRBV2
CDR3 protein: CASRRDREYGYTF
CDR3 DNA: TGTGCCAGCAGACGGGACAGGGAATATGGCTACACCTTC

J gene: TRBJ2-1
clone size: NA
D gene: NA
V gene: TRBV19
CDR3 protein: CASSMISVGSPHNEQFF
CDR3 DNA: TGTGCCAGTAGTATGATCTCCGTGGGATCTCCCCACAATGAGCAGTTCTTC

J gene: TRBJ2-7
clone size: NA
D gene: NA
V gene: TRBV28
CDR3 protein: CASSLSQADYEQYF
CDR3 DNA: TGTGCCAGCAGTTTATCGCAGGCCGACTACGAGCAGTACTTC

J gene: TRBJ2-2
clone size: NA
D gene: TRBD1
V gene: TRBV5-1
CDR3 protein: CASSLPRDRVNTGELFF
CDR3 DNA: TGCGCCAGCAGCTTGCCCCGGGACAGAGTGAACACCGGGGAGCTGTTTTTT

J gene: TRBJ2-3
clone size: NA
D gene: NA
V gene: TRBV5-1
CDR3 protein: CASSSLLERDYTDTQYF
CDR3 DNA: TGCGCCAGCAGCTCGCTCCTGGAGCGAGATTACACAGATACGCAGTATTTT

J gene: TRBJ2-7
clone size: NA
D gene: NA
V gene: TRBV30
CDR3 protein: CAWSVRLAHEQYF
CDR3 DNA: TGTGCCTGGAGTGTCAGGCTAGCGCACGAGCAGTACTTC

J gene: TRBJ2-5
clone size: NA
D gene: TRBD2
V gene: TRBV2
CDR3 protein: CASSGLAGGVGQETQYF
CDR3 DNA: TGTGCCAGCAGTGGACTAGCGGGAGGGGTAGGGCAAGAGACCCAGTACTTC

J gene: TRBJ2-1
clone size: NA
D gene: NA
V gene: TRBV15
CDR3 protein: CATTEGIEQFF
CDR3 DNA: TGTGCCACTACCGAGGGGATTGAGCAGTTCTTC

J gene: TRBJ2-7
clone size: once
D gene: TRBD1
V gene: TRBV4-3
CDR3 protein: CASSQDSTGAFYEQYF
CDR3 DNA: TGCGCCAGCAGCCAAGATTCGACAGGGGCCTTCTACGAGCAGTACTTC

J gene: TRBJ2-7
clone size: NA
D gene: TRBD2
V gene: TRBV11-2
CDR3 protein: CASINSLAGSYEQYF
CDR3 DNA: TGTGCCAGCATCAATTCCCTAGCGGGGTCCTACGAGCAGTACTTC

J gene: TRBJ2-5
clone size: NA
D gene: TRBD2
V gene: TRBV7-8
CDR3 protein: CASSSDLREGRETQYF
CDR3 DNA: TGTGCCAGCAGCTCCGACTTGCGGGAGGGCAGGGAGACCCAGTACTTC

J gene: TRBJ2-7
clone size: NA
D gene: NA
V gene: TRBV19
CDR3 protein: CASSIGSSEQGYEQYF
CDR3 DNA: TGTGCCAGTAGTATCGGGTCTAGCGAACAAGGATACGAGCAGTACTTC

J gene: TRBJ2-1
clone size: NA
D gene: NA
V gene: TRBV18
CDR3 protein: CASSPYTGTRERNEQFF
CDR3 DNA: TGTGCCAGCTCACCCTATACCGGGACAAGGGAGAGGAATGAGCAGTTCTTC

J gene: TRBJ2-5
clone size: NA
D gene: NA
V gene: TRBV5-1
CDR3 protein: CASSSTAETQYF
CDR3 DNA: TGCGCCAGCAGCTCAACAGCCGAGACCCAGTACTTC

J gene: TRBJ1-2
clone size: NA
D gene: NA
V gene: TRBV7-3
CDR3 protein: CASSLNPGEHGYTF
CDR3 DNA: TGTGCCAGCAGCTTAAACCCAGGGGAACATGGCTACACCTTC

J gene: TRBJ2-1
clone size: NA
D gene: NA
V gene: TRBV21-1
CDR3 protein: CASSKSKSFAYNEQFF
CDR3 DNA: TGTGCCAGCAGCAAAAGCAAGAGCTTCGCCTACAATGAGCAGTTCTTC

J gene: TRBJ2-1
clone size: NA
D gene: TRBD2
V gene: TRBV10-3
CDR3 protein: CAISEPGLAGAGNEQFF
CDR3 DNA: TGTGCCATCAGTGAGCCAGGACTAGCGGGAGCGGGGAATGAGCAGTTCTTC

J gene: TRBJ1-5
clone size: NA
D gene: TRBD1
V gene: TRBV15
CDR3 protein: CATSSTDRGRQPQHF
CDR3 DNA: TGTGCCACCAGCAGTACGGACAGGGGGCGGCAGCCCCAGCATTTT

J gene: TRBJ1-1
clone size: NA
D gene: TRBD1
V gene: TRBV5-1
CDR3 protein: CASSLGDSLNTEAFF
CDR3 DNA: TGCGCCAGCAGCTTGGGGGACAGCTTGAACACTGAAGCTTTCTTT

J gene: TRBJ2-7
clone size: NA
D gene: NA
V gene: TRBV27
CDR3 protein: CASSFGQGPYEQYF
CDR3 DNA: TGTGCCAGCAGTTTTGGGCAGGGGCCCTACGAGCAGTACTTC

J gene: TRBJ2-7
clone size: NA
D gene: NA
V gene: TRBV4-1
CDR3 protein: CASSPGDSLYEQYF
CDR3 DNA: TGCGCCAGCAGCCCAGGAGACAGCCTCTACGAGCAGTACTTC

J gene: TRBJ2-2
clone size: NA
D gene: TRBD1
V gene: TRBV9
CDR3 protein: CASSFDREFGELFF
CDR3 DNA: TGTGCCAGCAGCTTTGACAGGGAATTCGGGGAGCTGTTTTTT

J gene: TRBJ2-7
clone size: NA
D gene: NA
V gene: TRBV29-1
CDR3 protein: CSVERGEGSSYEQYF
CDR3 DNA: TGCAGCGTTGAAAGGGGCGAAGGGAGCTCCTACGAGCAGTACTTC

J gene: TRBJ2-1
clone size: NA
D gene: NA
V gene: TRBV11-2
CDR3 protein: CASSISVPSSYNEQFF
CDR3 DNA: TGTGCCAGCAGTATTAGCGTCCCGAGCTCCTACAATGAGCAGTTCTTC

J gene: TRBJ2-2
clone size: NA
D gene: TRBD1
V gene: TRBV9
CDR3 protein: CASSGSSWDRPNTGELFF
CDR3 DNA: TGTGCCAGCAGCGGTAGTTCTTGGGACAGGCCGAACACCGGGGAGCTGTTTTTT

J gene: TRBJ2-7
clone size: NA
D gene: TRBD1
V gene: TRBV7-2
CDR3 protein: CASSRTGGKQYF
CDR3 DNA: TGTGCCAGCAGCCGGACAGGGGGCAAGCAGTACTTC

J gene: TRBJ1-5
clone size: NA
D gene: TRBD1
V gene: TRBV28
CDR3 protein: CASSSGRGGGQPQHF
CDR3 DNA: TGTGCCAGCAGTTCAGGGCGAGGGGGCGGCCAGCCCCAGCATTTT

J gene: TRBJ2-1
clone size: few
D gene: TRBD2
V gene: TRBV6-4
CDR3 protein: CASSDEAGVGHNEQFF
CDR3 DNA: TGTGCCAGCAGTGACGAAGCGGGAGTCGGCCACAATGAGCAGTTCTTC

J gene: TRBJ2-5
clone size: NA
D gene: TRBD1
V gene: TRBV5-1
CDR3 protein: CASSLGQGRGETQYF
CDR3 DNA: TGCGCCAGCAGCTTGGGACAGGGAAGAGGGGAGACCCAGTACTTC

J gene: TRBJ2-3
clone size: NA
D gene: NA
V gene: TRBV5-6
CDR3 protein: CASSIYRTYNSTDTQYF
CDR3 DNA: TGTGCCAGCAGCATTTATCGAACTTATAATAGCACAGATACGCAGTATTTT

J gene: TRBJ2-3
clone size: NA
D gene: NA
V gene: TRBV7-3
CDR3 protein: CASSFGRSTDTQYF
CDR3 DNA: TGTGCCAGCAGCTTCGGACGGTCCACAGATACGCAGTATTTT

J gene: TRBJ2-1
clone size: NA
D gene: TRBD2
V gene: TRBV27
CDR3 protein: CASRPPRTSGRGNEQFF
CDR3 DNA: TGTGCCAGCAGACCCCCAAGGACTAGCGGGAGGGGCAATGAGCAGTTCTTC

J gene: TRBJ2-1
clone size: NA
D gene: TRBD1
V gene: TRBV19
CDR3 protein: CASSTTGNEQFF
CDR3 DNA: TGTGCCAGTAGCACGACAGGGAATGAGCAGTTCTTC

J gene: TRBJ1-1
clone size: NA
D gene: NA
V gene: TRBV7-3
CDR3 protein: CASSRGRNTEAFF
CDR3 DNA: TGTGCCAGCAGCCGAGGACGGAACACTGAAGCTTTCTTT

J gene: TRBJ2-7
clone size: NA
D gene: TRBD1
V gene: TRBV11-3
CDR3 protein: CASSEDRLDLSIGIEQYF
CDR3 DNA: TGTGCCAGCAGCGAGGACAGGTTGGACCTGTCCATCGGTATCGAGCAGTACTTC

J gene: TRBJ2-3
clone size: NA
D gene: NA
V gene: TRBV7-2
CDR3 protein: CASSLGGGAHTQYF
CDR3 DNA: TGTGCCAGCAGCTTAGGAGGAGGGGCCCATACGCAGTATTTT

J gene: TRBJ2-7
clone size: NA
D gene: NA
V gene: TRBV7-2
CDR3 protein: CASSLGGAIYEQYF
CDR3 DNA: TGTGCCAGCAGCTTAGGGGGGGCAATCTACGAGCAGTACTTC

J gene: TRBJ2-7
clone size: NA
D gene: NA
V gene: TRBV27
CDR3 protein: CASSPGYVGYEQYF
CDR3 DNA: TGTGCCAGCAGTCCAGGTTATGTGGGGTACGAGCAGTACTTC

J gene: TRBJ2-7
clone size: NA
D gene: NA
V gene: TRBV5-6
CDR3 protein: CASSEGQHYEQYF
CDR3 DNA: TGTGCCAGCAGCGAGGGGCAACACTACGAGCAGTACTTC

J gene: TRBJ2-2
clone size: NA
D gene: NA
V gene: TRBV19
CDR3 protein: CASETLGGPGTGELFF
CDR3 DNA: TGTGCCAGTGAGACATTGGGTGGTCCCGGCACCGGGGAGCTGTTTTTT

J gene: TRBJ2-2
clone size: NA
D gene: TRBD2
V gene: TRBV9
CDR3 protein: CASSVARVLADTGELFF
CDR3 DNA: TGTGCCAGCAGCGTAGCGAGGGTACTAGCGGACACCGGGGAGCTGTTTTTT

J gene: TRBJ1-3
clone size: few
D gene: NA
V gene: TRBV5-5
CDR3 protein: CASSLANKDRNTIYF
CDR3 DNA: TGTGCCAGCAGCTTAGCCAACAAAGATCGAAACACCATATATTTT

J gene: TRBJ2-7
clone size: NA
D gene: NA
V gene: TRBV28
CDR3 protein: CASSPRRSYEQYF
CDR3 DNA: TGTGCCAGCAGTCCCCGCCGCTCCTACGAGCAGTACTTC

J gene: TRBJ2-7
clone size: once
D gene: TRBD2
V gene: TRBV7-2
CDR3 protein: CASSRPGLASYEQYF
CDR3 DNA: TGTGCCAGCAGTCGACCGGGACTAGCATCCTACGAGCAGTACTTC

J gene: TRBJ2-1
clone size: NA
D gene: NA
V gene: TRBV11-3
CDR3 protein: CASSPPVSLNEQFF
CDR3 DNA: TGTGCCAGCAGCCCCCCCGTCAGTTTGAATGAGCAGTTCTTC

J gene: TRBJ2-7
clone size: once
D gene: NA
V gene: TRBV30
CDR3 protein: CAWSRVVSYEQYF
CDR3 DNA: TGTGCCTGGAGTAGGGTCGTCTCCTACGAGCAGTACTTC

J gene: TRBJ1-3
clone size: NA
D gene: NA
V gene: TRBV7-2
CDR3 protein: CASSLWTAGNTIYF
CDR3 DNA: TGTGCCAGCAGCTTGTGGACAGCTGGAAACACCATATATTTT

J gene: TRBJ2-3
clone size: NA
D gene: TRBD1
V gene: TRBV7-2
CDR3 protein: CASSLALTGADTQYF
CDR3 DNA: TGTGCCAGCAGCTTAGCCTTAACAGGGGCAGATACGCAGTATTTT

J gene: TRBJ2-7
clone size: NA
D gene: TRBD1
V gene: TRBV28
CDR3 protein: CASSLFLTGSFYEQYF
CDR3 DNA: TGTGCCAGCAGTTTATTTCTGACAGGGTCCTTTTACGAGCAGTACTTC